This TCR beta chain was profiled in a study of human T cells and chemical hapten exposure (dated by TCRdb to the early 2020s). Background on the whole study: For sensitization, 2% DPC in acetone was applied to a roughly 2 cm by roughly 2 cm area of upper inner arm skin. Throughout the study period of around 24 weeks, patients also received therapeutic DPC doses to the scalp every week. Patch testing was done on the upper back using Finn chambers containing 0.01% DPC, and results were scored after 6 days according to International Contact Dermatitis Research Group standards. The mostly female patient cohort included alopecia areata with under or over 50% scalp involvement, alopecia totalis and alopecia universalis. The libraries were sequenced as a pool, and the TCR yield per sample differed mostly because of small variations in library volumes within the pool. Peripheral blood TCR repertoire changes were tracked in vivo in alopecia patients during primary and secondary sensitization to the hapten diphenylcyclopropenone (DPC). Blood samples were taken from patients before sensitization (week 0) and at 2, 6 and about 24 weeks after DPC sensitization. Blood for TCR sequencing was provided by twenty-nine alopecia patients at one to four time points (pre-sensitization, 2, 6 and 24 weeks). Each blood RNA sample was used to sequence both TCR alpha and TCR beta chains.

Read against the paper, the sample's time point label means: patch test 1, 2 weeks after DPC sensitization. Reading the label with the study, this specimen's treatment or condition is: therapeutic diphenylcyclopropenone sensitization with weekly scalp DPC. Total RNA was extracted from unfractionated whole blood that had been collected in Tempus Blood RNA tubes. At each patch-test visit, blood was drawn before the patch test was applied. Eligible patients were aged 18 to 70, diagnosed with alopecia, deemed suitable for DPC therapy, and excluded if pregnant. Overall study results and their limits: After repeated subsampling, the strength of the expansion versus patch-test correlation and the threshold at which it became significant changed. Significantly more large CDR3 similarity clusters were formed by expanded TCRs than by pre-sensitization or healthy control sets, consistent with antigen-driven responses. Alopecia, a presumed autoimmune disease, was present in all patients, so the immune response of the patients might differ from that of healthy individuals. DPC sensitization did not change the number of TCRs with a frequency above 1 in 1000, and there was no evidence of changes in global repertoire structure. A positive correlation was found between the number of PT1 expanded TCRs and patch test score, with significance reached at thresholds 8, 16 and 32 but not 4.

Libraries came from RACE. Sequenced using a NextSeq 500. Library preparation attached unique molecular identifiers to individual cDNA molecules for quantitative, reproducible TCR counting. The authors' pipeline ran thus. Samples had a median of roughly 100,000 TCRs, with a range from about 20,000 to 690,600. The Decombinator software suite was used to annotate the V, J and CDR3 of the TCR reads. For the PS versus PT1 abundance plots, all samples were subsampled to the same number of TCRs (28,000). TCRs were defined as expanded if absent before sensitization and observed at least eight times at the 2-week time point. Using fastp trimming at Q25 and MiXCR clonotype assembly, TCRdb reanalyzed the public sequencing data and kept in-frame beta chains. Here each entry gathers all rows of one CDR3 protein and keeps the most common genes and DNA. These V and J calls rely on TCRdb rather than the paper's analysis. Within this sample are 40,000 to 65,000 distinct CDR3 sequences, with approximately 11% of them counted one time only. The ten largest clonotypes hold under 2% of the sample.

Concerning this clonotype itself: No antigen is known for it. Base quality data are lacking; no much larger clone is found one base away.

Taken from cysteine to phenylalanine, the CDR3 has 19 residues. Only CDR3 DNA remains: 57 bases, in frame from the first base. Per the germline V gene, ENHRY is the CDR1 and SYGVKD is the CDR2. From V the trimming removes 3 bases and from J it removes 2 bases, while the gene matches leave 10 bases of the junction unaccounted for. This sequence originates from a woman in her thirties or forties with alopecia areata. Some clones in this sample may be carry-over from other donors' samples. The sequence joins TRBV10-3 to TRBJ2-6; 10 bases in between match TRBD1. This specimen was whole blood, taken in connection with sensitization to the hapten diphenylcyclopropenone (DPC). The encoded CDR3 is CAISDPWTGGKAGANVLTF. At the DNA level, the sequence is TGTGCCATCAGTGACCCATGGACAGGGGGTAAAGCTGGGGCCAACGTCCTGACTTTC.